This T cell receptor (beta chain) is from a study of blood T cell repertoires in COVID-19. Looking at the study overall: T cells, B-cell-depleted T cells, or PBMCs provided the cDNA or gDNA that served as material.

The study assigned cohorts using participant-reported clinical history. Original processing notes: Amplified reference gene primers provided the basis for estimating nucleated cell counts. TCRdb's table, derived via immunoSEQ multiplex PCR, lists solely in-frame clones and lacks some. Clone size and V and J calls were adopted from that table, with D and trimming inferred from the DNA. The sample includes hundreds of thousands of clones, approximately 88% of them seen just once. This CDR3 has 15 residues. The ends lost 5 bases at V and 5 bases at J; junction bases unmatched: 9. Per the germline V gene, CDR1 is MNHEY and CDR2 is SMNVEV (reference sequence).

Sequenced material: PBMCs or T cells enriched from blood (not recorded which). The J gene is TRBJ2-1, the V gene TRBV27, with 7 bases that match TRBD2. This clonotype originated in a woman in her 30s who had recovered from COVID-19. The CDR3 here is CASSLRRLAHNEQFF. In DNA form, the CDR3 reads TGTGCCAGCAGTCTAAGACGACTAGCCCACAATGAGCAGTTCTTC.